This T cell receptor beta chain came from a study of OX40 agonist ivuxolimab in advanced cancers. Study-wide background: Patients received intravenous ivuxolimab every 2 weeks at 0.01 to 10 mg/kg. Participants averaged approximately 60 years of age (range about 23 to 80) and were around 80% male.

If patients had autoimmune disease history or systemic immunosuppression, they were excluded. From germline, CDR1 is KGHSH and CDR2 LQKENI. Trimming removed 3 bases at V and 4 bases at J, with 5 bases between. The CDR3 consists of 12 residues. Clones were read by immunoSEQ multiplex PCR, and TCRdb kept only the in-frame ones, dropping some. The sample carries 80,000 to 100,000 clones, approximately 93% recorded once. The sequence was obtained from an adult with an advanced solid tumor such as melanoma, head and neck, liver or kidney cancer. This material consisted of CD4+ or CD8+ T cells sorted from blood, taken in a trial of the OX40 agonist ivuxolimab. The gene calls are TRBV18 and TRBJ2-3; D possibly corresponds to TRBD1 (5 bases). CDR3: CASSPGPDTQYF. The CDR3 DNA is TGTGCCAGCTCACCGGGGCCAGATACGCAGTATTTT.